Listed below are T cell receptor beta chains from one sample, sequenced in a study of Graves' ophthalmopathy and Graves' hyperthyroidism. Via MiXCR, TCRdb re-called the multiplex PCR reads, giving one row per CDR3 protein. The data contain hundreds of thousands of distinct CDR3 sequences, under 50% of them singletons. The sample was peripheral blood. All receptors come from an adult man with Graves' ophthalmopathy. Both conserved end residues are part of each CDR3. D genes are given only for firm matches. Size is omitted from some rows. Given values are once, few, many or a class for expanded clones.

size	V	D	J	CDR3	DNA
many	TRBV6-5	NA	TRBJ1-1	CASSRDSLNTEAFF	TGTGCCAGCAGCCGAGACAGCCTGAACACTGAAGCTTTCTTT
NA	TRBV5-4	NA	TRBJ2-3	CASSLDFSTDTQYF	TGTGCCAGCAGCTTGGACTTTAGCACAGATACGCAGTATTTT
many	TRBV9	NA	TRBJ1-2	CASSAALMGGYTF	TGTGCCAGCAGTGCGGCGTTAATGGGGGGCTACACCTTC
few	TRBV27	NA	TRBJ2-7	CASSSIRIRYGLYF	TGTGCCAGCAGTTCAATCCGGATCCGTTATGGTTTGTACTTC
many	TRBV4-2	TRBD2	TRBJ2-5	CASSQEGTSSGETQYF	TGTGCCAGCAGCCAAGAAGGGACTAGCAGTGGGGAGACCCAGTACTTC
many	TRBV10-3	NA	TRBJ1-4	CAISESNRFNEKLFF	TGTGCCATCAGTGAGTCGAACAGGTTTAATGAAAAACTGTTTTTT
NA	TRBV12-3/TRBV12-4	NA	TRBJ2-7	CASTGNTYEQYF	TGTGCCAGCACCGGGAATACCTACGAGCAGTACTTC
NA	TRBV5-1	TRBD1	TRBJ1-6	CASSRTGDSYNSPLHF	TGCGCCAGCTCCAGGACAGGGGACTCCTATAATTCACCCCTCCACTTT
NA	TRBV7-9	NA	TRBJ2-2	CASAPGELFF	TGTGCCAGCGCTCCCGGGGAGCTGTTTTTT
many	TRBV5-1	NA	TRBJ2-5	CASSLGGRSETQYF	TGCGCCAGCAGCTTGGGCGGCAGGTCAGAGACCCAGTACTTC
few	TRBV27	TRBD1	TRBJ2-7	CAIRTGAEQYF	TGTGCCATAAGGACAGGGGCCGAGCAGTACTTC
few	TRBV3-1	NA	TRBJ1-4	CASSQAGAEKLFF	TGTGCCAGCAGCCAAGCAGGGGCGGAAAAACTGTTTTTT
NA	TRBV7-9	NA	TRBJ2-6	CASSLGVQSSGANVLTF	TGTGCCAGCAGCTTGGGGGTGCAGAGCTCTGGGGCCAACGTCCTGACTTTC
many	TRBV7-9	NA	TRBJ1-3	CASSSFDLSGNTIYF	TGTGCCAGCAGTTCCTTTGACCTCTCTGGAAACACCATATATTTT
NA	TRBV12-3/TRBV12-4	NA	TRBJ2-5	CASSPQGLGQPQYF	TGTGCCAGCAGTCCTCAGGGACTCGGGCAGCCCCAGTACTTC
NA	TRBV30	NA	TRBJ1-1	CAWTSPRNTEAFF	TGTGCCTGGACGTCTCCCCGTAACACTGAAGCTTTCTTT
many	TRBV20-1	NA	TRBJ1-2	CSASPRPLNYGYTF	TGCAGTGCCTCCCCCAGGCCGCTTAACTATGGCTACACCTTC
NA	TRBV20-1	TRBD2	TRBJ2-5	CSAGSGASGETQHF	TGCAGTGCTGGTAGCGGGGCCTCGGGAGAGACCCAGCACTTC
NA	TRBV6-5	NA	TRBJ2-7	CASRETGSPGDEQYF	TGTGCCAGCAGGGAAACAGGCTCCCCGGGGGATGAGCAGTACTTC
few	TRBV9	NA	TRBJ1-3	CASSVDPTSGNTIYF	TGTGCCAGCAGCGTAGACCCGACAAGTGGAAACACCATATATTTT
many	TRBV29-1	TRBD1	TRBJ1-1	CSVGQGAYTEAFF	TGCAGCGTTGGACAGGGGGCATACACTGAAGCTTTCTTT
once	TRBV9	NA	TRBJ1-4	CASSVGGREKLFF	TGTGCCAGCAGCGTAGGGGGGAGGGAAAAACTGTTTTTT
NA	TRBV10-2	NA	TRBJ1-6	CASRVGSADPPLHF	TGCGCCAGCAGAGTGGGGTCGGCGGATCCACCCCTCCACTTT
many	TRBV19	NA	TRBJ2-2	CASSMSGANGELFF	TGTGCCAGTAGTATGTCGGGCGCCAACGGGGAGCTGTTTTTT
NA	TRBV10-3	NA	TRBJ2-2	CAIMGVTNTGELFF	TGTGCCATCATGGGGGTGACGAACACCGGGGAGCTGTTTTTT
NA	TRBV9	TRBD1	TRBJ1-1	CASSQHDRGLDTEAFF	TGTGCCAGCAGCCAGCATGACAGGGGGCTGGACACTGAAGCTTTCTTT
few	TRBV11-2	NA	TRBJ2-2	CASSQRQFSGELFF	TGCGCCAGCAGCCAGAGACAGTTCAGTGGGGAGCTGTTTTTT
many	TRBV7-9	NA	TRBJ2-7	CASSSLGEQYF	TGTGCCAGCAGCTCCTTGGGTGAGCAGTACTTC
NA	TRBV29-1	NA	TRBJ2-5	CSVGGAGDSGTQYF	TGCAGCGTTGGAGGGGCAGGGGATAGTGGGACCCAGTACTTC
many	TRBV7-8	NA	TRBJ1-2	CASSSVAYRRDYGYTF	TGTGCCAGCAGCTCCGTAGCCTACCGTAGAGACTATGGTTACACCTTC
many	TRBV15	NA	TRBJ1-1	CATSRERGLWYTEAFF	TGTGCCACCAGCAGAGAGCGGGGGCTCTGGTACACTGAAGCTTTCTTT
few	TRBV10-3	NA	TRBJ2-6	CASSADYLSGANVLTF	TGTGCCAGCAGTGCCGACTACTTATCTGGGGCCAACGTCCTGACTTTC
once	TRBV19	NA	TRBJ2-7	CASSTDRGAYKQYF	TGTGCCAGTAGTACCGACAGAGGGGCCTACAAGCAGTACTTC
NA	TRBV7-9	TRBD1	TRBJ2-7	CASSLPRDRVGYEQYF	TGTGCCAGCAGCCTACCACGGGACAGGGTAGGCTACGAGCAGTACTTC
many	TRBV6-5	TRBD1	TRBJ1-6	CASSYDRGFNSPLHF	TGTGCCAGCAGTTACGACAGGGGGTTTAATTCACCCCTCCACTTT
few	TRBV29-1	NA	TRBJ1-6	CSVEDGNSPLHF	TGCAGCGTTGAGGACGGAAATTCACCCCTCCACTTT
NA	TRBV7-9	TRBD1	TRBJ1-1	CASSLAGTGGLTEAFF	TGTGCCAGCAGCTTAGCCGGGACAGGGGGCCTCACTGAAGCTTTCTTT
NA	TRBV25-1	NA	TRBJ2-7	CASVELGNEQYF	TGTGCCAGCGTTGAATTGGGGAACGAGCAGTACTTC
NA	TRBV19	NA	TRBJ2-2	CAGTHSGRELFF	TGTGCCGGCACTCACTCGGGGAGGGAGCTGTTTTTT
NA	TRBV6-1	NA	TRBJ1-5	CASSPSQDSYSNQPQHF	TGTGCCAGCAGTCCATCGCAGGACAGTTATAGCAATCAGCCCCAGCATTTT
few	TRBV27	TRBD1	TRBJ2-6	CASRTGQTGANVLTF	TGTGCCAGCAGGACAGGGCAGACTGGGGCCAACGTCCTGACTTTC
NA	TRBV5-1	NA	TRBJ1-4	CASSTDYLGSHEKLFF	TGCGCCAGCAGCACAGATTACCTGGGTTCCCACGAAAAACTGTTTTTT
NA	TRBV6-5	NA	TRBJ2-6	CASSPPGISSGANVLTF	TGTGCCAGCAGCCCTCCAGGGATATCATCTGGGGCCAACGTCCTGACTTTC
NA	TRBV2	TRBD1	TRBJ2-7	CASRAGQGAGQYF	TGTGCCAGCAGGGCGGGACAGGGGGCAGGGCAGTACTTC
NA	TRBV6-1	NA	TRBJ1-1	CASSRGWGARTEAFF	TGTGCCAGCAGTCGGGGGTGGGGGGCGCGGACTGAAGCTTTCTTT
many	TRBV10-3	TRBD2	TRBJ2-5	CATGGAGETQYF	TGTGCCACCGGGGGGGCAGGGGAGACCCAGTACTTC
NA	TRBV27	NA	TRBJ1-1	CASSPTAWMNTEAFF	TGTGCCAGCAGTCCCACCGCCTGGATGAACACTGAAGCTTTCTTT
NA	TRBV5-1	NA	TRBJ1-2	CASSSEFWGYTF	TGCGCCAGCAGCTCGGAATTCTGGGGCTACACCTTC
few	TRBV7-2	TRBD2	TRBJ2-7	CASSLSHSGGPPYEQYF	TGTGCCAGCAGCTTATCCCACAGCGGGGGGCCCCCCTACGAGCAGTACTTC
many	TRBV7-7	TRBD2	TRBJ2-5	CASSPGRLAGTLETQYF	TGTGCTAGCAGCCCGGGGCGACTAGCGGGAACTCTAGAGACCCAGTACTTC
many	TRBV5-6	NA	TRBJ1-6	CASSFGAGTNSPLHF	TGTGCCAGCAGCTTTGGGGCGGGAACCAATTCACCCCTCCACTTT
few	TRBV9	TRBD2	TRBJ2-2	CASSRSSGEGGELFF	TGTGCCAGCAGTCGGTCTAGCGGGGAAGGAGGGGAGCTGTTTTTT
NA	TRBV7-2	NA	TRBJ2-5	CASSLQGQQETQYF	TGTGCCAGCAGCTTACAGGGACAACAAGAGACCCAGTACTTC
many	TRBV9	NA	TRBJ2-5	CASSDGGPETQYF	TGTGCCAGCAGCGACGGTGGCCCCGAGACCCAGTACTTC